The 7 T cell receptor beta chains below come from one sample, sequenced in a study of OX40 agonist ivuxolimab in advanced cancers. Method: immunoSEQ multiplex PCR; TCRdb's copy keeps in-frame clones and lacks some. Altogether roughly 76,000 clones are present, 70% to 90% being singletons, with the ten largest covering roughly 2.5%. The source was CD4+ or CD8+ T cells sorted from blood, collected in a trial of the OX40 agonist ivuxolimab. Source of these receptors: an adult with an advanced solid tumor such as melanoma, head and neck, liver or kidney cancer.

This clone has a handful of counts. CDR3 in DNA: TGTGCCAGCAGCTTAGTAGCGGGGACCAATACGCAGTATTTT. This gives the protein CASSLVAGTNTQYF. The chain is built from TRBV7-8 and TRBJ2-3, with 8 bases matching TRBD2. From germline, CDR1 is SGHVS and CDR2 FQNEAQ. After removal of 1 base from V and 7 bases from J, the junction contained 4 bases not matched to a gene. The CDR3 has 14 residues.

V gene TRBV5-1 combines with J gene TRBJ2-3, with 7 bases aligning to TRBD2. Per germline, CDR1 SGHRS and CDR2 YFSETQ. The CDR3 consists of 16 residues. With V trimmed by 0 bases and J by 3 bases, 7 bases remained unmatched. The DNA of the CDR3 is TGCGCCAGCAGCTTGGCCGGGGGGATAGGGACAGATACGCAGTATTTT. Its protein product is CASSLAGGIGTDTQYF.

The chain recombines TRBV5-8 with TRBJ2-1; 7 bases align to TRBD1. The J segment lost 5 bases and the V segment lost 2 bases, leaving 7 bases of the junction unmatched. The germline gives CDR1 SGHTS, CDR2 YDEGEE. CDR3 length equals 15 residues. CDR3 nucleotides: TGTGCCAGCAGCTTCAGGGGGAGAGGGGACAATGAGCAGTTCTTC. Translated, it gives CASSFRGRGDNEQFF. Full variable domain (outside the CDR3, taken from reference TRBV5-8 and TRBJ2-1): EAGVTQSPTHLIKTRGQQATLRCSPISGHTSVYWYQQALGLGLQFLLWYDEGEERNRGNFPPRFSGRQFPNYSSELNVNALELEDSALYLCASSFRGRGDNEQFFGPGTRLTVL.

This clone was counted a single time. The chain combines TRBV19 with TRBJ2-1; 14 positions match TRBD2. The V gene end was trimmed by 6 bases and the J gene end by 8 bases; junction bases not matched to a gene: 3. Germline CDR1 is LNHDA and CDR2 is SQIVND (reference sequence). The CDR3 has 14 residues. CDR3: CASRTSGGADEQFF. As DNA, the CDR3 is TGTGCCAGTAGGACTAGCGGGGGGGCTGATGAGCAGTTCTTC.

V usage is TRBV19 and J usage is TRBJ2-1, with no clear D. The V gene's germline CDR1 is LNHDA and CDR2 SQIVND (reference sequence). The V end was cut by 5 bases, the J end by 3 bases, with 8 bases between. The CDR3 length is 13 residues. CDR3 in DNA: TGTGCCAGTAGTTGGGAACTCTACAATGAGCAGTTCTTC. This sequence encodes CASSWELYNEQFF.

This chain links TRBV5-1 with TRBJ2-7; D ambiguous. The CDR3 is 9 residues long. V was clipped by 3 bases and J by 10 bases, with 5 bases between them. Germline CDR1 SGHRS, CDR2 YFSETQ. The CDR3 here is CASSCSQYF. The CDR3 DNA sequence: TGCGCCAGCAGCTGCTCCCAGTACTTC.

The chain couples TRBV5-1 to TRBJ2-3; a weak D match, TRBD2 (5 bases). Trimming left V 0 bases short and J 4 bases short, with 9 bases between. The CDR3 sequence is 14 residues long. Germline V gene data show CDR1 as SGHRS and CDR2 as YFSETQ. CDR3 DNA: TGCGCCAGCAGCTTGGATGAGGGCGCAGATACGCAGTATTTT. This encodes CASSLDEGADTQYF.